The 19 T cell receptor beta chains below were found in one sample sequenced in a study of T cells in Graves' hyperthyroidism and ophthalmopathy. Amplification targeted TCR beta CDR3 regions from RNA transcripts. First-round RT-PCR of the TCR CDR3 relied on the HTBI primer set. TCRdb itself ran the multiplex PCR reads through MiXCR, one entry per CDR3 protein. The table shows fewer than 750,000 distinct CDR3 sequences, with more than 14% occurring only once. The sample taken for sequencing was blood. The receptor set was obtained from a woman between 50 and 59 years old with Graves' ophthalmopathy.

This clonotype was observed a handful of times. V gene TRBV28 combines with J gene TRBJ2-3, with D perhaps TRBD1 or TRBD2 (5 bases each). Trimming took off 3 bases at V and 12 bases at J, with 16 bases between the two ends. Germline V CDR1 and CDR2: MDHEN, SYDVKM. The CDR3 totals 13 residues. The DNA for the CDR3 is TGTGCCAGCAGTTTTCCCCGGGACCAACGCCAGTATTTT. It specifies CASSFPRDQRQYF.

The V and J genes are TRBV20-1 and TRBJ1-5; D possibly corresponds to TRBD1 (5 bases). V was clipped by 3 bases and J by 6 bases, with 9 bases between them. The CDR3 has 12 amino acids. Germline V gene data show CDR1 as DFQATT and CDR2 as SNEGSKA (reference sequence). As DNA, the CDR3 is TGCAGTGCTAGGGCAGGGACTCAGCCCCAGCATTTT. This sequence encodes CSARAGTQPQHF.

This clonotype was found many times. The chain is built from TRBV7-2 and TRBJ2-5, with D possibly matching TRBD2 (5 bases). V was pared by 5 bases and J by 3 bases, with 13 bases between. The CDR3 is made up of 14 amino acids. Per germline, CDR1 SGHTA and CDR2 FQGNSA. Here the CDR3 DNA reads TGTGCCAGCAGCGCCGCCGGGATCAAAGAGACCCAGTACTTC. Its translation: CASSAAGIKETQYF.

This clonotype was seen a few times. This chain links TRBV25-1 with TRBJ2-1; D possibly corresponds to TRBD2 (5 bases). The CDR3 runs 16 residues. The ends were cut back, 6 bases at V and 4 bases at J, with 19 bases in the middle. Germline CDR1 MGHDK, CDR2 SYGVNS. CDR3 residues: CASRSRLTNSYNEQFF. DNA of the CDR3: TGTGCCAGCAGGTCCAGATTGACTAACTCTTACAATGAGCAGTTCTTC.

In this sample, this clonotype turned up many times. The V and J genes are TRBV28 and TRBJ2-1; TRBD2 matches at 11 bases. Germline V gives CDR1 MDHEN, CDR2 SYDVKM. Trimming took 7 bases from V and 3 from J; bases not matched to a gene: 8. The CDR3 extends over 16 amino acids. The CDR3 protein is CASKGTSGKDYNEQFF. Here the CDR3 DNA reads TGTGCCAGCAAAGGGACTAGCGGAAAGGACTACAATGAGCAGTTCTTC.

This clonotype was seen at least ten times. The genes are TRBV30 and TRBJ1-4; weak D call: TRBD1 (5 bases). Germline V lookup: CDR1 GTSNPN, CDR2 SVGIG (reference sequence). This CDR3 spans 12 amino acids. V gave up 5 bases and J gave up 10 bases, with 14 bases separating them. The CDR3 nucleotides are TGTGCCTGGGATGCCGTGGGGGGAAAACTGTTTTTT. Translation: CAWDAVGGKLFF.

This clonotype was counted ten times or more. The J gene is TRBJ2-7, the V gene TRBV9; D call uncertain. Germline assignment: CDR1 SGDLS and CDR2 YYNGEE. V was shortened by 4 bases and J by 1 base, with 15 bases between the two germline ends. The CDR3 runs to 15 residues. Written as DNA, the CDR3 is TGTGCCAGCAGCCCCCGCCGAGAGGCGTCCTACGAGCAGTACTTC. It is translated as CASSPRREASYEQYF.

The sample holds a few counts of this clonotype. This chain joins TRBV15 and TRBJ2-1; maybe TRBD2 (6 bases). The CDR3 has 16 amino acids. V was clipped by 1 base and J by 8 bases, with 18 bases between them. Germline V lookup: CDR1 LNHNV, CDR2 YYDKDF (reference sequence). The CDR3 spells CATSRGLLARDDEQFF. The DNA for the CDR3 is TGTGCCACCAGCAGAGGCCTATTAGCGCGGGACGATGAGCAGTTCTTC.

The chain recombines TRBV12-3 or TRBV12-4 with TRBJ2-6; D is unclear. The CDR3 runs 17 residues. V gave up 0 bases and J gave up 0 bases, with 9 bases separating them. CDR3 sequence: CASSLADGGSGANVLTF. For the CDR3, the DNA is TGTGCCAGCAGTTTAGCGGACGGTGGCTCTGGGGCCAACGTCCTGACTTTC.

There are many counts of this clonotype. The chain combines TRBV28 with TRBJ2-1; 9 positions agree with TRBD1. This CDR3 is built from 15 residues. V shed 2 bases and J 6 bases; nucleotides not matched to a gene: 5. The germline gives CDR1 MDHEN, CDR2 SYDVKM. CDR3 in amino acids: CASSLPGTGSNEQFF. The CDR3 DNA is TGTGCCAGCAGTTTACCCGGGACAGGGAGCAATGAGCAGTTCTTC. Full variable domain (remainder filled in from reference TRBV28 and TRBJ2-1): DVKVTQSSRYLVKRTGEKVFLECVQDMDHENMFWYRQDPGLGLRLIYFSYDVKMKEKGDIPEGYSVSREKKERFSLILESASTNQTSMYLCASSLPGTGSNEQFFGPGTRLTVL.

In this sample, this clonotype turned up many times. The chain carries TRBV27 and TRBJ2-1; TRBD1 matches at 7 bases. V shed 5 bases, J shed 9 bases, and the junction held 4 bases outside the gene matches. Germline CDR1 MNHEY, CDR2 SMNVEV (reference sequence). This CDR3 spans 12 amino acids. The CDR3 protein is CASSPQGPEQFF. Written as DNA, the CDR3 is TGTGCCAGCAGTCCACAGGGGCCTGAGCAGTTCTTC.

About this clonotype itself: Lacking the conserved final phenylalanine or tryptophan, this CDR3 likely reflects a read error. This chain links TRBV25-1 with TRBJ1-1; D is unclear. The V and J ends lost 1 base and 1 base respectively, with 10 bases between them. The V gene's germline CDR1 is MGHDK and CDR2 SYGVNS. This CDR3 is 15 amino acids long. CDR3 DNA sequence: TGTGCCAGCAGTGAATCCGGGAGGAAGAACACTGAAGCTTTCCTT. Translating it yields CASSESGRKNTEAFL.

The V call is TRBV7-2, the J call TRBJ1-6, with D perhaps TRBD1 (5 bases). Germline CDR1 is SGHTA and CDR2 is FQGNSA. The CDR3 runs to 15 residues. Trimming pared 1 base from V and 10 bases from J, leaving 14 bases between. The CDR3 spells CASSLVFRRGSPLHF. The CDR3, as DNA: TGTGCCAGCAGCTTAGTTTTTAGGCGGGGGTCACCCCTCCACTTT.

V and J are TRBV5-4 and TRBJ2-3; 9 bases map to TRBD2. V was pared by 7 bases and J by 3 bases, with 15 bases of the junction left unmatched. Germline assignment: CDR1 SGHNT and CDR2 YYREEE (reference sequence). The CDR3 loop spans 17 amino acids. The CDR3 here is CASDRASGTGRTDTQYF. In nucleotides, the CDR3 is TGTGCCAGCGACAGGGCTAGCGGGACGGGGAGGACAGATACGCAGTATTTT.

The chain joins TRBV5-1 to TRBJ2-5; D not resolved. In germline, CDR1 is SGHRS, CDR2 YFSETQ. Trimming stripped 0 bases from V and 7 bases from J, with 16 bases between. The CDR3 has 15 amino acids. The CDR3 coding sequence is TGCGCCAGCAGCTTGGACCCAGGCCGATCGGGGACCCAGTACTTC. Its translation: CASSLDPGRSGTQYF.

This clonotype was counted many times. The CDR3 spells CASSLGSGPTEAFF. The CDR3 DNA is TGCGCCAGCAGCTTGGGCTCAGGGCCCACTGAAGCTTTCTTT. The gene calls are TRBV5-1 and TRBJ1-1; D possibly corresponds to TRBD1 (5 bases). Germline CDR1 SGHRS, CDR2 YFSETQ. Deletions cut 0 bases from V and 4 bases from J, with 10 bases between. The CDR3 has 14 amino acids.

The sample holds a few counts of this clonotype. The rearrangement uses TRBV7-2 and TRBJ2-7; 8 nucleotides agree with TRBD2. The ends lost 6 bases at V and 6 bases at J; junction bases unmatched: 10. The germline V gene encodes CDR1 SGHTA and CDR2 FQGNSA. CDR3 length: 14 amino acids. The CDR3 nucleotides read TGTGCCAGCAGACCCACGGGAGGGCCAGGCGAGCAGTACTTC. Protein product: CASRPTGGPGEQYF. The variable domain in full, completed from reference TRBV7-2 and TRBJ2-7, reads GAGVSQSPSNKVTEKGKDVELRCDPISGHTALYWYRQSLGQGLEFLIYFQGNSAPDKSGLPSDRFSAERTGGSVSTLTIQRTQQEDSAVYLCASRPTGGPGEQYFGPGTRLTVT.

This rearrangement joins TRBV4-1 to TRBJ2-7; D not resolved. The V and J ends lost 3 bases and 2 bases respectively, with 8 bases between them. The CDR3 runs to 13 residues. Germline V gene sequence: CDR1 MGHRA, CDR2 YSYEKL. The CDR3 loop reads CASSHAMTYEQYF. In DNA, the CDR3 is TGCGCCAGCAGCCATGCGATGACCTACGAGCAGTACTTC.

This clonotype appeared many times. The V call is TRBV20-1, the J call TRBJ2-1; 12 positions match TRBD2. Looked up from germline, CDR1 is DFQATT and CDR2 is SNEGSKA (reference sequence). V was clipped by 5 bases and J by 6 bases; unmatched bases: 8. CDR3 length equals 15 residues. CDR3 loop: CSAHLAGGQPNEQFF. The CDR3 DNA reads TGCAGTGCTCATCTAGCGGGAGGGCAGCCCAATGAGCAGTTCTTC.